The 17 T cell receptor beta chains below all came from one sample that was sequenced in a study of blood T cell repertoires in COVID-19. The method was immunoSEQ multiplex PCR; TCRdb's version includes in-frame clones alone and lacks a portion of them. The sample lists more than 400,000 clones; 90% were seen once. Sequencing was performed on PBMCs or T cells enriched from blood (not recorded which). Receptor source: a man aged 18 to 29 who had recovered from COVID-19.

V usage is TRBV5-1 and J usage is TRBJ1-4, with D possibly matching TRBD1 (5 bases). The V and J ends lost 1 base and 8 bases respectively, with 12 bases between them. The CDR3 length is 14 residues. Germline V lookup: CDR1 SGHRS, CDR2 YFSETQ. The CDR3 here is CASSLQGLEEKLFF. CDR3 sequence (DNA): TGCGCCAGCAGCTTGCAGGGTTTGGAGGAAAAACTGTTTTTT.

This clone was picked up one time. The gene calls are TRBV10-2 and TRBJ2-1; perhaps TRBD2 as D (6 bases). CDR3 length: 14 residues. V was cut by 6 bases and J by 10 bases, with 19 bases left in between. Germline CDR1 and CDR2: WSHSY and SAAADI. In DNA form, the CDR3 reads TGCGCCAGCAGCGGGAGCCCCCTGGGGAGGGAGCAGTTCTTC. This encodes CASSGSPLGREQFF.

The chain has TRBV30 and TRBJ2-2; 12 bases are shared with TRBD2. Looked up from germline, CDR1 is GTSNPN and CDR2 is SVGIG (reference sequence). This CDR3 has 17 residues. V dropped 4 bases and J dropped 4; count of bases not matched to a gene: 10. CDR3 in amino acids: CAWTSGREFSGTGELFF. The CDR3 DNA reads TGTGCCTGGACTAGCGGGAGGGAGTTTTCTGGCACCGGGGAGCTGTTTTTT.

This chain connects TRBV6-5 to TRBJ1-1; D unresolved. Germline CDR1 and CDR2: MNHEY and SVGAGI. V was cut by 5 bases and J by 1 base, with 11 bases left in between. The CDR3 is 14 residues long. The CDR3 spells CASSQTPPNTEAFF. For the CDR3, the DNA is TGTGCCAGCAGTCAGACACCCCCGAACACTGAAGCTTTCTTT.

The chain uses TRBV3-1 (or the pseudogene TRBV3-2) and TRBJ1-5, with 9 bases lining up with TRBD1. Germline assignment: CDR1 LGHDT and CDR2 YNNKEL (reference sequence). The CDR3 is made up of 15 amino acids. V lost 4 bases and J lost 3; bases outside the gene matches: 4. The DNA for the CDR3 is TGTGCCAGCAGCCGGCGACAGGGGGACAATCAGCCCCAGCATTTT. The encoded protein is CASSRRQGDNQPQHF.

V is TRBV3-1 (or the pseudogene TRBV3-2) and J is TRBJ2-2; 9 nucleotides agree with TRBD2. Germline lookup yields CDR1 LGHDT and CDR2 YNNKEL (reference sequence). There are 18 residues in the CDR3. The V and J ends lost 1 base and 3 bases, in that order; junction bases with no gene match: 9. The CDR3 protein is CASSQGLVGGGDTGELFF. The CDR3 nucleotides read TGTGCCAGCAGCCAAGGTTTAGTAGGCGGGGGGGACACCGGGGAGCTGTTTTTT.

V is TRBV27 and J is TRBJ2-4; TRBD2 might be the D (5 bases). The CDR3 contains 13 residues. V was clipped by 2 bases and J by 7 bases, with 9 bases between them. Per germline, CDR1 MNHEY and CDR2 SMNVEV (reference sequence). The chain's CDR3 is CASSLTGSNIQYF. The CDR3, as DNA: TGTGCCAGCAGTTTAACGGGGAGCAACATTCAGTACTTC.

The J gene is TRBJ1-1, the V gene TRBV6-5; 8 bases fit TRBD1. V was pared by 6 bases and J by 4 bases, with 4 bases of the junction left unmatched. Per the germline V gene, CDR1 is MNHEY and CDR2 is SVGAGI. The CDR3 totals 13 residues. CDR3: CASRRTGLTEAFF. The CDR3 DNA reads TGTGCCAGCAGAAGGACAGGGCTCACTGAAGCTTTCTTT.

This chain links TRBV28 with TRBJ1-5; D ambiguous. This CDR3 spans 15 amino acids. Trimming removed 6 bases from V and 0 bases from J, with 12 bases in between. Germline V gene data show CDR1 as MDHEN and CDR2 as SYDVKM. The CDR3 region is CASSSRIYSNQPQHF. The DNA for the CDR3 is TGTGCCAGCAGCAGTCGAATATATAGCAATCAGCCCCAGCATTTT.

In its sample, this clone was seen a few times. In nucleotides, the CDR3 is TGTGCCAGCAGCCCATCTAGCGGAGCGGCCTACAATGAGCAGTTCTTC. It encodes CASSPSSGAAYNEQFF. This chain joins TRBV7-3 and TRBJ2-1, with 7 positions matching TRBD2. This CDR3 has 16 amino acids. Germline CDR1 and CDR2: SGHTA and FQGTGA. The trim removed 5 bases at V and 2 bases at J, leaving 9 bases unmatched.

The chain recombines TRBV14 with TRBJ1-4; D is ambiguous. V dropped 1 base and J dropped 7 bases, with 7 bases sitting between them. The CDR3 is 13 residues long. In germline, CDR1 is SGHDN, CDR2 FVKESK. CDR3 in DNA: TGTGCCAGCAGCCAAGCCGGGGTTGAAAAACTGTTTTTT. This translates into CASSQAGVEKLFF.

The rearrangement links TRBV7-9 to TRBJ2-1; TRBD1 is a possible D gene (7 bases). V lost 5 bases and J lost 3, with 14 bases in between. The germline CDR1 and CDR2 sequences are SEHNR and FQNEAQ (reference sequence). This CDR3 comprises 15 residues. CDR3 in DNA: TGTGCCAGCAGCCCGCGGGACAGCCTCTACAATGAGCAGTTCTTC. This codes for CASSPRDSLYNEQFF.

The gene calls are TRBV11-2 and TRBJ2-7; 9 nucleotides align to TRBD2. This CDR3 has 16 residues. Germline trimming cut 3 bases from V and 3 bases from J; bases unmatched to any gene: 9. Germline V lookup: CDR1 SGHAT, CDR2 FQNNGV. The CDR3 is CASSLASGEVNYEQYF. In DNA, the CDR3 is TGTGCCAGCAGCTTGGCTAGCGGGGAAGTAAACTACGAGCAGTACTTC.

This sequence joins TRBV11-3 and TRBJ2-1; no clear D. The CDR3 contains 13 residues. V lost 2 bases, J lost 4 bases, and 6 bases lay in between. Germline lookup yields CDR1 SGHNT and CDR2 YENEEA. The CDR3 loop reads CASSLQAYNEQFF. CDR3 DNA: TGTGCCAGCAGCTTACAGGCGTACAATGAGCAGTTCTTC.

The chain couples TRBV7-9 to TRBJ2-1, with TRBD2 as a possible D gene (6 bases). The V end lost 5 bases, the J end lost 1 base, and 18 bases lay between the germline ends. Germline assignment: CDR1 SEHNR and CDR2 FQNEAQ (reference sequence). The CDR3 totals 17 residues. The CDR3 loop is CASSTSLGGRSYNEQFF. For the CDR3, the DNA is TGTGCCAGCAGCACTTCGTTGGGGGGTCGGTCCTACAATGAGCAGTTCTTC. Full variable domain (missing parts from reference TRBV7-9 and TRBJ2-1): DTGVSQNPRHKITKRGQNVTFRCDPISEHNRLYWYRQTLGQGPEFLTYFQNEAQLEKSRLLSDRFSAERPKGSFSTLEIQRTEQGDSAMYLCASSTSLGGRSYNEQFFGPGTRLTVL.

The chain joins TRBV9 to TRBJ1-4, with 11 nucleotides matching TRBD1. V was pared by 3 bases and J by 6 bases, with 4 bases of the junction left unmatched. CDR3 length: 15 residues. The germline gives CDR1 SGDLS, CDR2 YYNGEE. DNA for the CDR3: TGTGCCAGCAGCGGAGGGGGACAGGGGGATGAAAAACTGTTTTTT. It yields the protein CASSGGGQGDEKLFF.

This chain joins TRBV5-5 and TRBJ1-1, with D possibly matching TRBD1 (6 bases). CDR1 is SGHKS, CDR2 YYEKEE, per germline (reference sequence). The V end was cut by 2 bases, the J end by 2 bases, with 16 bases between. The CDR3 is made up of 16 amino acids. The CDR3 DNA sequence: TGTGCCAGCAGCTTAGGTCAGGGGCCCTTAAACACTGAAGCTTTCTTT. As protein: CASSLGQGPLNTEAFF.